Below are 19 T cell receptor beta chains sequenced from a single sample in a study of blood T cell repertoires in COVID-19. Assay used: immunoSEQ multiplex PCR; TCRdb lists only in-frame clones, some missing. Among 150,000 to 180,000 clones, about nine tenths were seen once, and the ten largest hold more than 2%. Sample: peripheral blood. These receptors were collected from a woman between 65 and 79 years old with acute or convalescent COVID-19.

The chain links TRBV6-5 to TRBJ1-4, with D hard to call. The CDR3 sequence is 12 residues long. Trimming removed 5 bases at V and 10 bases at J, with 11 bases between. The germline CDR1 and CDR2 sequences are MNHEY and SVGAGI. CDR3 sequence reads: CASSLLAGKLFF. As DNA, the CDR3 is TGTGCCAGCAGTCTACTTGCTGGAAAACTGTTTTTT.

The rearrangement links TRBV4-1 to TRBJ1-4; TRBD1 might be the D (6 bases). V was trimmed by 2 bases and J by 4 bases, leaving 14 bases between them. CDR1 is MGHRA and CDR2 is YSYEKL in the germline V gene. The CDR3 is 16 residues long. The CDR3 nucleotides are TGCGCCAGCAGCCAAAAACTAGGGGGTTTTAATGAAAAACTGTTTTTT. This sequence encodes CASSQKLGGFNEKLFF.

This chain uses TRBV2 with TRBJ2-2; unclear D gene. Germline CDR1 SNHLY, CDR2 FYNNEI. The germline V and J ends were trimmed by 6 bases and 0 bases, with 8 bases remaining between them. The CDR3 sequence is 14 residues long. CDR3 nucleotides: TGTGCCAGCAGGAACAACGCGAACACCGGGGAGCTGTTTTTT. This translates into CASRNNANTGELFF.

This clone was counted once. The chain links TRBV29-1 to TRBJ2-1, with 10 bases lining up with TRBD1. Germline V gene data show CDR1 as SQVTM and CDR2 as ANQGSEA. V was pared by 7 bases and J by 6 bases, with 6 bases of the junction left unmatched. The CDR3 runs 13 residues. Here the CDR3 reads CSGGQGSTNEQFF. The CDR3 nucleotides are TGCAGCGGGGGACAGGGGAGTACCAATGAGCAGTTCTTC.

The chain is built from TRBV28 and TRBJ1-5; perhaps TRBD1 as D (5 bases). Germline CDR1 is MDHEN and CDR2 is SYDVKM. Trimming cost V 5 bases and J 3 bases, with 14 bases left between them. The length of the CDR3 is 15 residues. The CDR3 loop is CASSPGTAVNQPQHF. Here the CDR3 DNA reads TGTGCCAGCAGTCCCGGGACTGCTGTCAATCAGCCCCAGCATTTT.

The chain combines TRBV5-1 with TRBJ1-2; D might be TRBD1 (6 bases). From germline, CDR1 is SGHRS and CDR2 YFSETQ. The CDR3 is made up of 14 amino acids. Trimming shortened V by 3 bases and J by 7 bases, and 16 bases separated the two germline ends. Here the CDR3 DNA reads TGCGCCAGCAGCTCAACAGGGAACGGGTTTGGCTACACCTTC. It encodes CASSSTGNGFGYTF.

J is TRBJ2-7 and V is TRBV4-3; 11 bases fit TRBD1. Germline V lookup: CDR1 LGHNA, CDR2 YSLEER. The junction had 5 bases not matched to a gene; V was cut back by 1 base and J by 3 bases. This CDR3 is 16 amino acids long. The CDR3 DNA is TGCGCCAGCAGCCAAGCTGCGGGGACAGGGGGCTACGAGCAGTACTTC. Translated: CASSQAAGTGGYEQYF.

The CDR3 here is CASSPLGGVGQFF. The DNA for the CDR3 is TGTGCCAGCTCACCCCTAGGGGGTGTGGGGCAGTTCTTC. This sequence joins TRBV18 and TRBJ2-1, with TRBD1 as a possible D gene (6 bases). Trimming removed 3 bases from V and 12 bases from J, with 15 bases in between. Looked up from germline, CDR1 is KGHSH and CDR2 is LQKENI. The CDR3 has 13 residues. Supplemented by reference TRBV18 and TRBJ2-1, the full variable domain reads NAGVMQNPRHLVRRRGQEARLRCSPMKGHSHVYWYRQLPEEGLKFMVYLQKENIIDESGMPKERFSAEFPKEGPSILRIQQVVRGDSAAYFCASSPLGGVGQFFGPGTRLTVL.

This clone was counted only a few times. This chain links TRBV10-3 with TRBJ1-2; D might be TRBD1 (6 bases). CDR1 and CDR2 from the germline V gene are ENHRY and SYGVKD. Trimming took 8 bases from V and 0 from J, leaving 19 bases between them. The CDR3 covers 16 residues. In DNA, the CDR3 is TGTGCCATCGCCCGACAGGACGCAGCCCCTAACTATGGCTACACCTTC. It is translated as CAIARQDAAPNYGYTF.

This clone was detected once. V usage is TRBV27 and J usage is TRBJ2-7, with 11 bases that match TRBD1. Losses at the gene ends were 4 bases for V and 2 bases for J; bases not matched to a gene: 4. The CDR3 is 15 amino acids. Germline values: CDR1 MNHEY, CDR2 SMNVEV (reference sequence). DNA for the CDR3: TGTGCCAGCAGTTCGGACAGGGGGCCTCCCTACGAGCAGTACTTC. Translation gives CASSSDRGPPYEQYF.

This chain joins TRBV18 and TRBJ2-1; D is undetermined. The CDR3 spans 15 residues. V lost 6 bases, J lost 3 bases, and 15 bases lay in between. In germline, CDR1 is KGHSH, CDR2 LQKENI. The DNA of the CDR3 is TGTGCCAGCTCCCCAACAGTGAACAACTACAATGAGCAGTTCTTC. Encoded protein: CASSPTVNNYNEQFF. The full variable domain, completed using reference TRBV18 and TRBJ2-1, is NAGVMQNPRHLVRRRGQEARLRCSPMKGHSHVYWYRQLPEEGLKFMVYLQKENIIDESGMPKERFSAEFPKEGPSILRIQQVVRGDSAAYFCASSPTVNNYNEQFFGPGTRLTVL.

This chain joins TRBV24-1 and TRBJ1-2; 8 nucleotides agree with TRBD1. Germline CDR1 KGHDR, CDR2 SFDVKD. With V trimmed by 3 bases and J by 4 bases, 9 bases remained unmatched. The length of the CDR3 is 16 residues. CDR3 region: CATSDTRTGRSYGYTF. In DNA form, the CDR3 reads TGTGCCACCAGTGATACGCGGACAGGGCGTAGCTATGGCTACACCTTC.

The chain combines TRBV7-8 with TRBJ1-2, with 8 positions matching TRBD1. J lost 2 bases, V lost 5 bases, and 13 bases had no gene match. Germline V gene lookup returns CDR1 SGHVS and CDR2 FQNEAQ. The CDR3 consists of 17 residues. This CDR3 reads CASSPRTGRIENYGYTF. The DNA of the CDR3 is TGTGCCAGCAGCCCACGGACAGGGAGAATTGAGAACTATGGCTACACCTTC.

This chain links TRBV11-2 with TRBJ1-1; 8 nucleotides match TRBD1. The germline CDR1 and CDR2 sequences are SGHAT and FQNNGV. V lost 3 bases to trimming and J lost 4 bases; unmatched junction nucleotides: 10. This CDR3 has 16 residues. Here the CDR3 reads CASSLRQGAAGTEAFF. The CDR3 DNA reads TGTGCCAGCAGCTTGAGGCAGGGGGCGGCGGGCACTGAAGCTTTCTTT.

The rearrangement uses TRBV6-4 and TRBJ1-1; D uncertain. V was shortened by 5 bases and J by 2 bases, with 15 bases between the two germline ends. The CDR3 is 15 residues long. Germline CDR1 MRHNA, CDR2 SNTAGT. CDR3 DNA sequence: TGTGCCAGCAGTCCGGGTGCGGTCCCCAACACTGAAGCTTTCTTT. It specifies CASSPGAVPNTEAFF.

The rearrangement links TRBV5-1 to TRBJ2-3; 14 bases match TRBD2. Looked up from germline, CDR1 is SGHRS and CDR2 is YFSETQ. J gave up 2 bases and V 4 bases, and 9 bases lay outside the gene matches. The CDR3 is 18 residues long. The CDR3 bases are TGCGCCAGCAGCCTTCGGACTAGCGGGGGGCCTGCCACAGATACGCAGTATTTT. It yields the protein CASSLRTSGGPATDTQYF.

This chain joins TRBV6-5 and TRBJ1-1, with D uncertain. This CDR3 spans 13 amino acids. Germline V gene data show CDR1 as MNHEY and CDR2 as SVGAGI. Trimming removed 0 bases at V and 7 bases at J, with 9 bases between. CDR3 sequence reads: CASSYSIKNEAFF. CDR3 in DNA: TGTGCCAGCAGTTACTCCATCAAAAATGAAGCTTTCTTT.

With respect to this clone: Other DNA variants within this sample encode the same CDR3. The V call is TRBV4-1, the J call TRBJ1-2, with 9 nucleotides matching TRBD1. The CDR3 totals 15 residues. From germline, CDR1 is MGHRA and CDR2 YSYEKL. V shed 0 bases, J shed 3 bases, and the junction held 2 bases outside the gene matches. The CDR3 DNA reads TGCGCCAGCAGCCAAGATGGACAGGGGTACTATGGCTACACCTTC. This gives the protein CASSQDGQGYYGYTF.

Note on this clone: Germline and junction disagree at one end, which may indicate a read error. This chain links TRBV18 with TRBJ2-7, with D possibly being TRBD2 (6 bases). The CDR3 spans 17 residues. CDR1 and CDR2 from the germline V gene are KGHSH and LQKENI. The DNA of the CDR3 is TGTGCCACCTCACCGTCCGGAGGGGCTATCAGCTCCTACGAGCAGTACTTC. Its protein product is CATSPSGGAISSYEQYF.